What follows are 22 T cell receptor beta chains derived from one specimen sequenced in a study of blood T cell repertoires in COVID-19. Repertoires were generated with immunoSEQ multiplex PCR, while TCRdb's copy carries only in-frame clones and drops some. The profile shows 250,000 to 350,000 clones, 75% to 90% of them singletons. Input material: peripheral blood. The origin of the receptors is a woman aged 30 to 39 with active or convalescent COVID-19.

V usage is TRBV6-5 and J usage is TRBJ1-1, with TRBD1 matching 8 bases. The CDR3 sequence is 15 residues long. Germline trimming cut 4 bases from V and 4 bases from J; bases unmatched to any gene: 8. The V gene's germline CDR1 is MNHEY and CDR2 SVGAGI. Here the CDR3 reads CASSLSDRGRTEAFF. CDR3 bases: TGTGCCAGCAGTTTATCCGACAGGGGCCGCACTGAAGCTTTCTTT.

The chain employs TRBV9 and TRBJ1-3; no clear D. Germline CDR1 and CDR2: SGDLS and YYNGEE. The V gene lost 6 bases and the J gene lost 7 bases, with 14 bases spanning the gap. CDR3 size: 13 residues. CDR3 region: CASTLRSGNTIYF. CDR3 nucleotide sequence: TGTGCCAGCACCCTAAGGAGCGGGAACACCATATATTTT.

The chain recombines TRBV13 with TRBJ1-5; D call uncertain. The CDR3 extends over 15 amino acids. V lost 0 bases and J 0 bases, leaving 6 bases between the germline ends. Germline lookup yields CDR1 PRHDT and CDR2 FYEKMQ (reference sequence). In DNA, the CDR3 is TGTGCCAGCAGCTTAGGCCTAGTTAGCAATCAGCCCCAGCATTTT. Protein product: CASSLGLVSNQPQHF.

V usage is TRBV19 and J usage is TRBJ1-5; perhaps TRBD1 as D (5 bases). The V gene's germline CDR1 is LNHDA and CDR2 SQIVND (reference sequence). The CDR3 sequence is 15 residues long. Trimming took off 5 bases at V and 2 bases at J, with 13 bases between the two ends. Here the CDR3 reads CASSVLRVGNQPQHF. The CDR3 DNA reads TGTGCCAGTAGTGTCCTCAGGGTTGGCAATCAGCCCCAGCATTTT.

The chain employs TRBV19 and TRBJ2-2; 7 positions agree with TRBD1. CDR3 length: 15 residues. Unmatched junction bases numbered 7, after V lost 5 bases and J lost 4 bases. Germline V gene sequence: CDR1 LNHDA, CDR2 SQIVND (reference sequence). This CDR3 is CASSYQGVVTGELFF. In DNA form, the CDR3 reads TGTGCCAGTAGTTATCAGGGGGTAGTCACCGGGGAGCTGTTTTTT.

This rearrangement joins TRBV20-1 to TRBJ2-7; 10 bases are a match to TRBD2. This CDR3 has 16 amino acids. V dropped 3 bases and J dropped 3; count of bases not matched to a gene: 11. CDR1 and CDR2 (germline): DFQATT, SNEGSKA (reference sequence). This chain's CDR3 is CSASLLAGATVYEQYF. CDR3 in DNA: TGCAGTGCTAGTTTGCTAGCGGGGGCCACCGTCTACGAGCAGTACTTC.

Here the CDR3 DNA reads TGTGCCAGCAGTTCCAGGCGACACCCAGGCGGGAATCAGCCCCAGCATTTT. This sequence encodes CASSSRRHPGGNQPQHF. The rearrangement links TRBV2 to TRBJ1-5, with unresolved D. This CDR3 region has 17 residues. Per germline, CDR1 SNHLY and CDR2 FYNNEI. The V and J ends lost 5 bases and 4 bases respectively, with 21 bases between them. The full variable domain, its missing parts supplied by reference TRBV2 and TRBJ1-5, is EPEVTQTPSHQVTQMGQEVILRCVPISNHLYFYWYRQILGQKVEFLVSFYNNEISEKSEIFDDQFSVERPDGSNFTLKIRSTKLEDSAMYFCASSSRRHPGGNQPQHFGDGTRLSIL.

This clone was picked up one time. The chain joins TRBV7-2 to TRBJ2-5; D remains unclear. The CDR3 contains 12 residues. Trimming removed 5 bases at V and 1 base at J, with 5 bases between. The germline CDR1 and CDR2 sequences are SGHTA and FQGNSA. CDR3 residues: CASSPLQETQYF. CDR3 sequence (DNA): TGTGCCAGCAGCCCACTCCAAGAGACCCAGTACTTC. The full variable domain, with the rest looked up from reference TRBV7-2 and TRBJ2-5, is GAGVSQSPSNKVTEKGKDVELRCDPISGHTALYWYRQSLGQGLEFLIYFQGNSAPDKSGLPSDRFSAERTGGSVSTLTIQRTQQEDSAVYLCASSPLQETQYFGPGTRLLVL.

In the case of this clone: The identical CDR3 is also encoded by other nucleotide sequences in the sample. The chain recombines TRBV27 with TRBJ1-2; 7 positions agree with TRBD1. V lost 6 bases, J lost 8 bases, and 6 bases stayed unmatched. The CDR3 sequence is 12 residues long. Germline-derived CDR1 and CDR2 are MNHEY and SMNVEV (reference sequence). CDR3 in amino acids: CASRAGGRGYTF. The CDR3 region has the DNA TGTGCCAGCAGGGCAGGGGGAAGAGGCTACACCTTC.

The CDR3 DNA follows: TGTGCCAGCAGCCAAAACAGGGTCGGGGCTGAAGCTTTCTTT. It codes for CASSQNRVGAEAFF. This sequence joins TRBV3-1 (or the pseudogene TRBV3-2) and TRBJ1-1; a possible D gene is TRBD1 (6 bases). The germline CDR1 and CDR2 sequences are LGHDT and YNNKEL (reference sequence). The CDR3 runs 14 residues. Trimming removed 2 bases from V and 6 bases from J, with 13 bases in between.

The chain uses TRBV6-2 or TRBV6-3 and TRBJ1-1; D unclear. Germline V gives CDR1 MNHEY, CDR2 SVGEGT. V was clipped by 3 bases and J by 1 base, with 9 bases between them. The CDR3 runs to 14 residues. In DNA, the CDR3 is TGTGCCAGCAGTTATGGCGGGGAGAACACTGAAGCTTTCTTT. Its translation is CASSYGGENTEAFF.

This clone was seen only once. The chain employs TRBV2 and TRBJ1-2; 9 bases are shared with TRBD1. With V trimmed by 7 bases and J by 6 bases, 9 bases remained unmatched. The CDR3 sequence is 14 residues long. Germline V CDR1 and CDR2: SNHLY, FYNNEI. Written as DNA, the CDR3 is TGTGCCAGCATGGGGCGGGACAGGGTTCATGGCTACACCTTC. Its protein product is CASMGRDRVHGYTF.

The chain uses TRBV13 and TRBJ1-1; D unresolved. V lost 3 bases and J lost 3, with 14 bases in between. Germline CDR1 PRHDT, CDR2 FYEKMQ (reference sequence). The length of the CDR3 is 15 residues. CDR3 DNA sequence: TGTGCCAGCAGCTTTGGAGCCGGGTTCTACACTGAAGCTTTCTTT. It specifies CASSFGAGFYTEAFF.

The CDR3 region has the DNA TGTGCCAGCAGTGAATGGGACAGCTCAACTAATGAAAAACTGTTTTTT. Translated, it gives CASSEWDSSTNEKLFF. The J gene is TRBJ1-4, the V gene TRBV2; 7 nucleotides agree with TRBD1. CDR3 length: 16 residues. Trimming removed 2 bases from V and 0 bases from J; junction bases left unmatched: 3. The germline gives CDR1 SNHLY, CDR2 FYNNEI.

The rearrangement links TRBV5-4 to TRBJ2-7, with 8 bases aligning to TRBD2. Germline trimming cut 3 bases from V and 6 bases from J; bases unmatched to any gene: 5. CDR3 length: 13 residues. CDR1 and CDR2 (germline): SGHNT, YYREEE (reference sequence). The CDR3: CASSSGTRAEQYF. The CDR3, as DNA: TGTGCCAGCAGCTCTGGGACTAGAGCCGAGCAGTACTTC.

This clone appeared a single time. The chain uses TRBV6-2 or TRBV6-3 and TRBJ1-1; 7 bases line up with TRBD1. Germline V lookup: CDR1 MNHEY, CDR2 SVGEGT. The V gene end was trimmed by 4 bases and the J gene end by 1 base; junction bases not matched to a gene: 15. This CDR3 contains 18 residues. CDR3 protein: CASSFHPKTGVENTEAFF. CDR3 nucleotide sequence: TGTGCCAGCAGTTTCCACCCCAAAACAGGGGTGGAGAACACTGAAGCTTTCTTT.

The chain carries TRBV28 and TRBJ1-5; TRBD1 matches 10 bases. V shed 3 bases, J shed 0 bases, and the junction held 5 bases outside the gene matches. CDR1 MDHEN and CDR2 SYDVKM come from the germline V gene. The CDR3 length is 17 residues. The CDR3 reads CASSFPGQGHSNQPQHF. For the CDR3, the DNA is TGTGCCAGCAGTTTTCCGGGACAGGGGCATAGCAATCAGCCCCAGCATTTT.

This chain connects TRBV6-6 to TRBJ2-1; the match to TRBD1 covers 11 bases. With V trimmed by 2 bases and J by 14 bases, 5 bases remained unmatched. The CDR3 covers 13 residues. Per germline, CDR1 MNHNY and CDR2 SVGAGI (reference sequence). The CDR3 coding sequence is TGTGCCAGCAGTTACGTCGGGACAGGGGGGGAGTTCTTC. Its protein is CASSYVGTGGEFF.

V is TRBV4-3 and J is TRBJ2-4, with 10 bases that match TRBD2. V shed 3 bases, J shed 0 bases, and the junction held 11 bases outside the gene matches. This CDR3 region has 19 residues. The germline gives CDR1 LGHNA, CDR2 YSLEER. CDR3: CASSQSGTSVAIAKNIQYF. In DNA form, the CDR3 reads TGCGCCAGCAGCCAGTCCGGGACTAGCGTCGCGATAGCCAAAAACATTCAGTACTTC.

J is TRBJ2-3 and V is TRBV3-1 (or the pseudogene TRBV3-2), with TRBD1 matching over 8 bases. The CDR3 has 19 amino acids. Trimming cost V 2 bases and J 4 bases; bases outside gene matches: 17. CDR1 is LGHDT, CDR2 YNNKEL, per germline (reference sequence). Here the CDR3 reads CASSQPSPRDRLNSDTQYF. The CDR3 DNA follows: TGTGCCAGCAGCCAACCCTCTCCCCGGGACAGGTTAAACTCAGATACGCAGTATTTT.

The chain employs TRBV18 and TRBJ1-6, with 7 bases fitting TRBD1. V shed 4 bases and J 6 bases; nucleotides not matched to a gene: 9. Germline lookup yields CDR1 KGHSH and CDR2 LQKENI. This CDR3 is 16 amino acids long. CDR3 sequence: CASSLEMGTANSPLHF. CDR3 coding DNA: TGTGCCAGCTCACTCGAAATGGGGACAGCTAATTCACCCCTCCACTTT.

The V call is TRBV7-8, the J call TRBJ1-1, with no clear D. Deletions cut 0 bases from V and 10 bases from J, with 9 bases between. Germline V gives CDR1 SGHVS, CDR2 FQNEAQ. There are 12 residues in the CDR3. This CDR3 is CASSLALDGAFF. The CDR3 coding sequence is TGTGCCAGCAGCTTAGCGCTAGATGGAGCTTTCTTT. The whole variable domain, remainder taken from reference TRBV7-8 and TRBJ1-1, is GAGVSQSPRYKVAKRGQDVALRCDPISGHVSLFWYQQALGQGPEFLTYFQNEAQLDKSGLPSDRFFAERPEGSVSTLKIQRTQQEDSAVYLCASSLALDGAFFGQGTRLTVV.